The entry below describes one TCR beta chain. Its antigen is unidentified. Single viable CD3+CD4+CD8-CD45RO+ cells were sorted as the memory CD4+ T cells. As handled by the study authors: After removing out-of-frame reads, 2,204,828 distinct TCRbeta sequences remained. Profiled with immunoSEQ multiplex PCR; TCRdb holds only in-frame clones, not every one. D and trimming come from the DNA, and the V and J calls and clone size come from that table. The table includes 85,000 to 100,000 clones, about 80% detected once. The entry originates in a study of memory CD4+ T cells and cytomegalovirus serostatus. Overall study results and limits: Median bootstrapped AUC for CMV status was about 0.96 originally, less than 0.92 US-trained. Each of approximately 69 CMV-associated TCRbeta sequences occurred in one to five individuals.

This sequence originates from an adult in good health and CMV-seropositive. Sequencing was performed on memory CD4+ T cells from blood.

CDR3 DNA: TGTGCCAGCAGCCCGCACCGACAGGGGCGGCACTATGGCTACACCTTC. This codes for CASSPHRQGRHYGYTF. The gene calls are TRBV7-8 and TRBJ1-2, with 8 bases aligning to TRBD1. V lost 5 bases and J lost 3; bases outside the gene matches: 11. Germline V CDR1 and CDR2: SGHVS, FQNEAQ. The CDR3 covers 16 residues.